This passage covers 12 T cell receptor beta chains from one sample sequenced in a study of shared clonotypes between healthy human individuals. The table came from immunoSEQ multiplex PCR; TCRdb's copy has only in-frame clones and leaves some out. The data show more than 1.2 million clones, 98% seen once. Input material: naive CD4+ T cells sorted from blood. Subset specified: CD45RA+ positively selected. All receptors come from a man under 40 in good health.

Concerning this clone itself: The identical CDR3 is also encoded by other nucleotide sequences in the sample. This chain joins TRBV28 and TRBJ1-5, with D possibly TRBD1 on 6 matching bases. Germline CDR1 MDHEN, CDR2 SYDVKM. Trimming removed 4 bases from V and 6 bases from J, with 7 bases in between. The CDR3 totals 12 residues. CDR3 nucleotide sequence: TGTGCCAGCAGTTCACAGGGTCAGCCCCAGCATTTT. Its protein product is CASSSQGQPQHF. Based on the CDR3 plus reference TRBV28 and TRBJ1-5, the full variable domain is DVKVTQSSRYLVKRTGEKVFLECVQDMDHENMFWYRQDPGLGLRLIYFSYDVKMKEKGDIPEGYSVSREKKERFSLILESASTNQTSMYLCASSSQGQPQHFGDGTRLSIL.

This clone has just one count. The chain recombines TRBV27 with TRBJ1-2; unclear D gene. Germline CDR1 is MNHEY and CDR2 is SMNVEV (reference sequence). The CDR3 spans 15 residues. V was shortened by 6 bases and J by 4 bases, with 18 bases between the two germline ends. As DNA, the CDR3 is TGTGCCAGCAGGACAACGGCAGCCGTACCCTATGGCTACACCTTC. It codes for CASRTTAAVPYGYTF.

This chain joins TRBV27 and TRBJ1-2; D remains unclear. This CDR3 is built from 13 residues. Germline loops: CDR1 MNHEY, CDR2 SMNVEV (reference sequence). The germline V and J ends were trimmed by 4 bases and 0 bases, with 6 bases remaining between them. CDR3 loop: CASSYSTNYGYTF. The CDR3 DNA reads TGTGCCAGCAGTTACAGTACTAACTATGGCTACACCTTC.

This rearrangement joins TRBV7-9 to TRBJ2-2; the D is unclear. The ends were cut back, 5 bases at V and 8 bases at J, with 6 bases in the middle. The CDR3 runs to 11 residues. CDR1 and CDR2 from the germline V gene are SEHNR and FQNEAQ (reference sequence). Here the CDR3 DNA reads TGTGCCAGCAGCGTACAAGGGGAGCTGTTTTTT. Translated: CASSVQGELFF. Based on the CDR3 plus reference TRBV7-9 and TRBJ2-2, the full variable domain is DTGVSQNPRHKITKRGQNVTFRCDPISEHNRLYWYRQTLGQGPEFLTYFQNEAQLEKSRLLSDRFSAERPKGSFSTLEIQRTEQGDSAMYLCASSVQGELFFGEGSRLTVL.

The CDR3 DNA follows: TGTGCCAGCAGCAAAGGTAGGACTAGACCTACGGAGACCCAGTACTTC. This sequence encodes CASSKGRTRPTETQYF. The V call is TRBV21-1, the J call TRBJ2-5; the table's TRBD2 call for D was not verified on the DNA. TRBV21-1 is given as a pseudogene. The CDR3 runs to 16 residues.

J is TRBJ2-1 and V is TRBV6-1; the D gene is possibly TRBD1 (5 bases). This CDR3 spans 14 amino acids. From germline, CDR1 is MNHNS and CDR2 SASEGT. V was cut by 1 base and J by 12 bases, with 16 bases left in between. CDR3 sequence (DNA): TGTGCCAGCAGTGAAGAATCACAGGTCCCCATGCAGTTCTTC. Protein product: CASSEESQVPMQFF.

The chain employs TRBV5-4 and TRBJ2-1; D remains unclear. CDR3 length: 15 residues. CDR1 and CDR2 from the germline V gene are SGHNT and YYREEE (reference sequence). V was shortened by 5 bases and J by 4 bases, with 16 bases between the two germline ends. The CDR3 sequence: CASSTDTLKYNEQFF. The CDR3 region has the DNA TGTGCCAGCAGTACCGACACCCTCAAGTACAATGAGCAGTTCTTC.

This clone occurred once. This chain joins TRBV9 and TRBJ2-1, with 7 bases matching TRBD2. V dropped 2 bases and J dropped 0; count of bases not matched to a gene: 5. This CDR3 is 16 amino acids long. CDR1 SGDLS and CDR2 YYNGEE come from the germline V gene. For the CDR3, the DNA is TGTGCCAGCAGCGTCGAACTAGCGACCTCCTACAATGAGCAGTTCTTC. It yields the protein CASSVELATSYNEQFF.

In DNA, the CDR3 is TGCGCCAGCAGCTTAGAGGGACAGGGGATCGAAAAACTGTTTTTT. It yields the protein CASSLEGQGIEKLFF. This chain links TRBV5-1 with TRBJ1-4, with 10 bases matching TRBD1. The V and J ends lost 2 bases and 8 bases, in that order; junction bases with no gene match: 6. The CDR3 length is 15 residues. The V gene's germline CDR1 is SGHRS and CDR2 YFSETQ.

The genes are TRBV11-2 and TRBJ2-3; the D is unclear. Germline-derived CDR1 and CDR2 are SGHAT and FQNNGV. This CDR3 has 15 amino acids. Trimming shortened V by 2 bases and J by 1 base, and 10 bases separated the two germline ends. CDR3 sequence: CASSLLQARTDTQYF. The CDR3 nucleotides read TGTGCCAGCAGCTTACTCCAGGCCCGCACAGATACGCAGTATTTT.

The CDR3 sequence: CASSQTGAGATNEKLFF. In DNA form, the CDR3 reads TGCGCCAGCAGCCAGACAGGGGCGGGAGCAACTAATGAAAAACTGTTTTTT. V is TRBV5-1 and J is TRBJ1-4; 8 nucleotides align to TRBD1. Losses at the gene ends were 4 bases for V and 0 bases for J; bases not matched to a gene: 8. CDR3 size: 17 residues. The germline gives CDR1 SGHRS, CDR2 YFSETQ.

This clone was detected only once. The chain is built from TRBV6-6 and TRBJ1-2; D not certain. Trimming stripped 7 bases from V and 4 bases from J, with 22 bases between. This CDR3 region has 16 residues. CDR1 is MNHNY and CDR2 is SVGAGI in the germline V gene (reference sequence). CDR3 sequence (DNA): TGTGCCAGCATCAACTCATGGGCTGAGGCCTCCTATGGCTACACCTTC. As protein: CASINSWAEASYGYTF.